The present T cell receptor (beta chain) was sequenced within a study of blood T cells in healthy people across ages. Using a J-beta primer mix together with a sample-barcoded 5' primer, a second PCR was run for about 6 to 12 cycles. MiXCR was run by TCRdb on the 5' RACE reads, yielding one entry per CDR3 protein. The data hold 800,000 or so distinct CDR3 sequences, with just under 25% observed a single time. This clonotype occurred a few times. This CDR3 has 15 residues. CDR1 is MDHEN, CDR2 SYDVKM, per germline. This sample was shared with a second study, whose subject was T cells of mothers and their children.

The origin of this receptor is a boy aged 10-17 years in good health. The source material was blood. This chain links TRBV28 with TRBJ2-5, with 9 nucleotides matching TRBD2. The J call may not be correct, given that the DNA end is closer to TRBJ2-1. CDR3 bases: TGTGCCAGCAGTTGGGTGGCGGGAGGGCCGCATGAGCAGTTCTTC. Translating gives CASSWVAGGPHEQFF.